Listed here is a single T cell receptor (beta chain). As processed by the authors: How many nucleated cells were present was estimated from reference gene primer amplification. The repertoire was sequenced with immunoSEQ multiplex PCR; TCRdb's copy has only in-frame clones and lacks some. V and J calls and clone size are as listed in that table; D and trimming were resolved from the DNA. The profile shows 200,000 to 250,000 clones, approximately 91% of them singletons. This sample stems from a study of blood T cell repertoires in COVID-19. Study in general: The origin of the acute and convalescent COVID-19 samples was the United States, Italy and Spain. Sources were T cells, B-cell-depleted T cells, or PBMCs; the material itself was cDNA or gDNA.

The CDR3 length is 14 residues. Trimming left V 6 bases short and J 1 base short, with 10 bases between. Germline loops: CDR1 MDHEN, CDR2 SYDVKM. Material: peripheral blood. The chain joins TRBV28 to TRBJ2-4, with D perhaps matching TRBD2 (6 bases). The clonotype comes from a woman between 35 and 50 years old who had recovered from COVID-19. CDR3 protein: CASRSGGAKNIQYF. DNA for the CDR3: TGTGCCAGCAGAAGTGGGGGGGCCAAAAACATTCAGTACTTC.